Below are 8 T cell receptor beta chains sequenced from a single sample in a study of PD-1 blockade in classical Hodgkin lymphoma. Method: immunoSEQ multiplex PCR; TCRdb's copy keeps in-frame clones and lacks some. The sample contains 10,000 to 15,000 clones, roughly 80% of which appear only once. Relapse was seen in all patients after autologous stem cell transplantation, and brentuximab vedotin exposure was variable. The source was peripheral blood mononuclear cells (PBMCs), collected at baseline. Every receptor here comes from a human donor with classical Hodgkin lymphoma.

The gene calls are TRBV7-9 and TRBJ1-1; 7 nucleotides line up with TRBD1. The CDR3 contains 14 residues. Germline CDR1 is SEHNR and CDR2 is FQNEAQ (reference sequence). V lost 3 bases to trimming and J lost 5 bases; unmatched junction nucleotides: 6. The CDR3 nucleotides read TGTGCCAGCAGCTTGGAGGGGGCGAGTACTGAAGCTTTCTTT. Its protein product is CASSLEGASTEAFF.

This rearrangement joins TRBV20-1 to TRBJ1-2; D call uncertain. This CDR3 spans 11 amino acids. Trimming stripped 5 bases from V and 8 bases from J, with 12 bases between. Germline loops: CDR1 DFQATT, CDR2 SNEGSKA (reference sequence). The CDR3 region is CSAPRSAGYTF. The DNA for the CDR3 is TGCAGTGCTCCCAGATCAGCAGGCTACACCTTC.

The J gene is TRBJ2-1, the V gene TRBV2; the D gene could be TRBD1 or TRBD2 (5 bases each). Germline CDR1 SNHLY, CDR2 FYNNEI. Trimming took off 5 bases at V and 5 bases at J, with 19 bases between the two ends. The CDR3 contains 16 residues. CDR3 residues: CASSSPLGRPNNEQFF. CDR3 DNA: TGTGCCAGCAGTAGCCCCTTGGGACGGCCGAACAATGAGCAGTTCTTC.

For the CDR3, the DNA is TGTGCCAGCAGTGCACTATCGGGACCTCTTCATCAGCCCCAGCATTTT. Amino acids: CASSALSGPLHQPQHF. The rearrangement uses TRBV6-1 and TRBJ1-5, with a tentative D call TRBD1 (5 bases). The CDR3 runs 16 residues. The V end was cut by 4 bases, the J end by 5 bases, with 18 bases between. Germline lookup yields CDR1 MNHNS and CDR2 SASEGT.

CDR3 sequence (DNA): TGTGCCAGCAGCTTGCAAGGGAATGGGAACACCATATATTTT. Translated, it gives CASSLQGNGNTIYF. This rearrangement joins TRBV5-4 to TRBJ1-3; D call uncertain. Trimming pared 1 base from V and 7 bases from J, leaving 12 bases between. This CDR3 contains 14 residues. The germline gives CDR1 SGHNT, CDR2 YYREEE (reference sequence). The variable domain in full, completed from reference TRBV5-4 and TRBJ1-3, reads ETGVTQSPTHLIKTRGQQVTLRCSSQSGHNTVSWYQQALGQGPQFIFQYYREEENGRGNFPPRFSGLQFPNYSSELNVNALELDDSALYLCASSLQGNGNTIYFGEGSWLTVV.

This rearrangement joins TRBV9 to TRBJ2-1, with D perhaps matching TRBD2 (7 bases). Between the trimmed V and J ends, which lost 1 base and 4 bases, there was a span of 12 bases. Germline V gene data show CDR1 as SGDLS and CDR2 as YYNGEE. The CDR3 loop spans 15 amino acids. The CDR3 bases are TGTGCCAGCAGCGTACGAGGGGGGGAATACAATGAGCAGTTCTTC. Translating gives CASSVRGGEYNEQFF.

This clone was counted a single time. The V call is TRBV5-4, the J call TRBJ2-3, with 10 bases aligning to TRBD2. V lost 0 bases to trimming and J lost 5 bases; unmatched junction nucleotides: 6. This CDR3 spans 16 amino acids. The germline gives CDR1 SGHNT, CDR2 YYREEE (reference sequence). The CDR3 DNA reads TGTGCCAGCAGCTTGGAAAGCGGGAGGGCTATAGATACGCAGTATTTT. Translated, it gives CASSLESGRAIDTQYF.

The V gene is TRBV13, the J gene TRBJ2-1; 7 bases fit TRBD2. The CDR3 is 13 amino acids. Germline CDR1 and CDR2: PRHDT and FYEKMQ (reference sequence). Trimming at V came to 8 bases and at J to 3 bases, leaving 4 bases not matched to a gene. CDR3 amino acids: CASQTGGYNEQFF. CDR3 in DNA: TGTGCCAGCCAAACGGGAGGCTACAATGAGCAGTTCTTC.